This TCR beta chain was recorded in a study of post-analysis software for immune sequencing data. Each TCR beta cDNA library carried unique molecular identifiers. Each CDR3 protein is one row after TCRdb ran MiXCR on the PCR reads. The sample includes fewer than 850,000 distinct CDR3 sequences, about 32% of them seen just once. The sample consisted of blood. The sequence was obtained from a girl under 18 with multiple sclerosis.

The CDR3 bases are TGTGCCAGCAGCCGAGACAGACTACTAGCGGGAGGTGACAATGAGCAGTACTTC. It specifies CASSRDRLLAGGDNEQYF. The chain joins TRBV11-2 to TRBJ2-1, with 12 nucleotides matching TRBD2. The tail of the sequence fits TRBJ2-7 better, so the J call may be wrong. The CDR3 is 18 amino acids. Germline V gene lookup returns CDR1 SGHAT and CDR2 FQNNGV.